These 30 T cell receptor beta chains share one sample of origin, sequenced in a study of T cells after yellow fever vaccination. Each CDR3 protein gets one entry after TCRdb re-called the 5' RACE reads with MiXCR. The table shows a few hundred thousand distinct CDR3 sequences, with less than 20% occurring only once. The sample here was PBMCs, taken roughly 5 days after the first yellow fever vaccination. The source is a man in his late teens or twenties who received the YFV17D yellow fever vaccine.

The V and J genes are TRBV9 and TRBJ2-3; tentatively, D is TRBD2 (5 bases). The V and J ends lost 3 bases and 6 bases respectively, with 11 bases between them. The CDR3 length is 13 residues. From germline, CDR1 is SGDLS and CDR2 YYNGEE. The CDR3 DNA sequence: TGTGCCAGCAGCGATCCCAGGAGGGATACGCAGTATTTT. Translating gives CASSDPRRDTQYF.

This clonotype was seen a few times. J is TRBJ2-1 and V is TRBV14; no definite D call. The CDR3 is made up of 15 amino acids. With 4 bases removed from V and 4 bases from J, the gap between germline ends came to 14 bases. Looked up from germline, CDR1 is SGHDN and CDR2 is FVKESK. The CDR3 is CASSPIWTEYNEQFF. CDR3 in DNA: TGTGCCAGCAGCCCGATTTGGACGGAGTACAATGAGCAGTTCTTC. The whole variable domain, remainder taken from reference TRBV14 and TRBJ2-1, is EAGVTQFPSHSVIEKGQTVTLRCDPISGHDNLYWYRRVMGKEIKFLLHFVKESKQDESGMPNNRFLAERTGGTYSTLKVQPAELEDSGVYFCASSPIWTEYNEQFFGPGTRLTVL.

This clonotype was detected ten times or more. The chain joins TRBV20-1 to TRBJ2-1; D is perhaps TRBD1 (6 bases). This CDR3 is built from 15 residues. The germline gives CDR1 DFQATT, CDR2 SNEGSKA (reference sequence). The CDR3 bases are TGCAGCGCAGTGGGGTGGACAGCGACTTACAATGAGCAGTTCTTC. Protein product: CSAVGWTATYNEQFF.

The chain recombines TRBV11-3 with TRBJ2-2; D is tentatively TRBD1 or TRBD2 (5 bases each). This CDR3 spans 15 amino acids. Germline V gene sequence: CDR1 SGHNT, CDR2 YENEEA. Trimming pared 0 bases from V and 7 bases from J, leaving 12 bases between. The CDR3 DNA follows: TGTGCCAGCAGCTTAGAGAGGGGCCGCGGCGGGGAGCTGTTTTTT. It encodes CASSLERGRGGELFF.

This chain links TRBV6-1 with TRBJ1-1; 8 bases line up with TRBD1. The CDR3 loop spans 14 amino acids. Trimming removed 6 bases from V and 4 bases from J; junction bases left unmatched: 7. CDR1 and CDR2 from the germline V gene are MNHNS and SASEGT. DNA for the CDR3: TGTGCCAGCAGCCTACAGGGGGGACCCACTGAAGCTTTCTTT. Its translation is CASSLQGGPTEAFF.

The gene calls are TRBV18 and TRBJ2-5; no clear D. In germline, CDR1 is KGHSH, CDR2 LQKENI. V lost 4 bases and J lost 4, with 7 bases in between. The CDR3 totals 12 residues. CDR3 residues: CASSHARETQYF. CDR3 nucleotide sequence: TGTGCCAGCTCACACGCGCGAGAGACCCAGTACTTC. The full variable domain, its missing parts supplied by reference TRBV18 and TRBJ2-5, is NAGVMQNPRHLVRRRGQEARLRCSPMKGHSHVYWYRQLPEEGLKFMVYLQKENIIDESGMPKERFSAEFPKEGPSILRIQQVVRGDSAAYFCASSHARETQYFGPGTRLLVL.

This rearrangement joins TRBV12-3 or TRBV12-4 to TRBJ1-6; the D gene is possibly TRBD1 (5 bases). This CDR3 is built from 15 residues. The V gene lost 6 bases and the J gene lost 5 bases, with 14 bases spanning the gap. CDR3 sequence: CASRPLTVDNSPLHF. The CDR3 DNA follows: TGTGCCAGCAGACCGTTGACAGTTGATAATTCACCCCTCCACTTT.

The V gene is TRBV12-3 or TRBV12-4, the J gene TRBJ2-7; D perhaps matches TRBD1 (6 bases). The CDR3 consists of 13 residues. The V gene lost 5 bases and the J gene lost 3 bases, with 11 bases spanning the gap. CDR3 in amino acids: CASSRQVNYEQYF. The CDR3 region has the DNA TGTGCCAGCAGTCGACAGGTCAACTACGAGCAGTACTTC.

The rearrangement joins TRBV27 to TRBJ2-2, with no clear D. The length of the CDR3 is 15 residues. From germline, CDR1 is MNHEY and CDR2 SMNVEV (reference sequence). The germline V and J ends were trimmed by 1 base and 2 bases, with 8 bases remaining between them. CDR3 in DNA: TGTGCCAGCAGTTTATACGGCCAAAACACCGGGGAGCTGTTTTTT. Its translation is CASSLYGQNTGELFF.

This chain connects TRBV6-5 to TRBJ2-7; no clear D. Germline CDR1 reads MNHEY; CDR2 reads SVGAGI. The CDR3 contains 12 residues. Trimming left V 6 bases short and J 2 bases short, with 8 bases between. The CDR3 is CASRIHPYEQYV. CDR3 DNA: TGTGCCAGCAGAATTCACCCCTACGAGCAGTACGTC.

Only a few counts were recorded for this clonotype. The chain joins TRBV30 to TRBJ1-5, with D possibly TRBD1 on 5 matching bases. Looked up from germline, CDR1 is GTSNPN and CDR2 is SVGIG (reference sequence). This CDR3 spans 13 amino acids. Trimming removed 2 bases at V and 4 bases at J, with 9 bases between. The CDR3 region has the DNA TGTGCCTGGAGTTCGGGGGGGAATCAGCCCCAGCATTTT. It encodes CAWSSGGNQPQHF.

At least ten counts were recorded for this clonotype. This chain links TRBV7-2 with TRBJ2-2, with TRBD2 matching 8 bases. V lost 5 bases, J lost 2 bases, and 7 bases stayed unmatched. The CDR3 is 16 amino acids. Germline V gene data show CDR1 as SGHTA and CDR2 as FQGNSA. CDR3 DNA: TGTGCCAGCAGCAGATTCCGGGGGGGTAACACCGGGGAGCTGTTTTTT. It encodes CASSRFRGGNTGELFF.

This clonotype was picked up a small number of times. This sequence joins TRBV4-1 and TRBJ2-1; TRBD1 matches at 7 bases. This CDR3 has 15 amino acids. Losses at the gene ends were 3 bases for V and 6 bases for J; bases not matched to a gene: 8. Germline assignment: CDR1 MGHRA and CDR2 YSYEKL. The chain's CDR3 is CASSQGQPQRNEQFF. The CDR3 nucleotides read TGCGCCAGCAGCCAGGGACAGCCCCAGCGCAATGAGCAGTTCTTC.

The chain employs TRBV5-5 and TRBJ2-1, with TRBD1 as a possible D gene (6 bases). Per germline, CDR1 SGHKS and CDR2 YYEKEE (reference sequence). V was pared by 1 base and J by 7 bases, with 12 bases between. This CDR3 has 14 residues. CDR3 in amino acids: CASSLTQGRNEQFF. In DNA form, the CDR3 reads TGTGCCAGCAGCTTGACACAGGGACGGAATGAGCAGTTCTTC.

This clonotype was found a few times. The chain is built from TRBV12-3 or TRBV12-4 and TRBJ1-5; D is uncertain. The V end lost 2 bases, the J end lost 6 bases, and 14 bases lay between the germline ends. CDR3 length: 15 amino acids. The CDR3 region has the DNA TGTGCCAGCAGTTTAACGAGCGGGATAGGTCAGCCCCAGCATTTT. Its protein is CASSLTSGIGQPQHF.

The rearrangement uses TRBV27 and TRBJ1-1, with D perhaps matching TRBD1 (6 bases). The CDR3 runs to 18 residues. Trimming took 7 bases from V and 1 from J, leaving 25 bases between them. Germline CDR1 reads MNHEY; CDR2 reads SMNVEV (reference sequence). The CDR3, as DNA: TGTGCCAGCAACTCCGCGTGGGGTGGGGGCTGGACGAACACTGAAGCTTTCTTT. It codes for CASNSAWGGGWTNTEAFF.

This clonotype was detected only a few times. This chain links TRBV10-3 with TRBJ1-3; D is unresolved. Germline CDR1 reads ENHRY; CDR2 reads SYGVKD. The CDR3 runs 15 residues. The V and J ends lost 2 bases and 9 bases respectively, with 17 bases between them. CDR3 nucleotides: TGTGCCATCAGTGAGCCGACGACTTCCCCCGGCACCATATATTTT. It encodes CAISEPTTSPGTIYF.

This clonotype was seen more than once but under ten times. V usage is TRBV5-1 and J usage is TRBJ2-1; D may correspond to TRBD1 or TRBD2 (5 bases each). Per the germline V gene, CDR1 is SGHRS and CDR2 is YFSETQ. The V end lost 4 bases, the J end lost 2 bases, and 13 bases lay between the germline ends. This CDR3 contains 15 residues. The CDR3 is CASSVDGATYNEQFF. The CDR3 DNA follows: TGCGCCAGCAGCGTGGACGGGGCTACCTACAATGAGCAGTTCTTC.

This chain connects TRBV5-1 to TRBJ1-1; 7 bases are a match to TRBD1. Unmatched junction bases numbered 5, after V lost 2 bases and J lost 1 base. Germline assignment: CDR1 SGHRS and CDR2 YFSETQ. The CDR3 sequence is 15 residues long. The CDR3 bases are TGCGCCAGCAGCTTCCGTGAGGGGGCGAACACTGAAGCTTTCTTT. This translates into CASSFREGANTEAFF. Using reference TRBV5-1 and TRBJ1-1 for the parts outside the CDR3, the full variable domain is KAGVTQTPRYLIKTRGQQVTLSCSPISGHRSVSWYQQTPGQGLQFLFEYFSETQRNKGNFPGRFSGRQFSNSRSEMNVSTLELGDSALYLCASSFREGANTEAFFGQGTRLTVV.

The chain employs TRBV6-2 or TRBV6-3 and TRBJ2-5; D remains unclear. V was shortened by 2 bases and J by 5 bases, with 9 bases between the two germline ends. The CDR3 consists of 13 residues. Germline assignment: CDR1 MNHEY and CDR2 SVGEGT. The CDR3 DNA follows: TGTGCCAGCAGTTACCTAGTACGGGAGACCCAGTACTTC. Translated, it gives CASSYLVRETQYF.

In its sample, this clonotype was seen a few times. CDR3 sequence (DNA): TGCAGCGTTGAGGTGGAGGGGGCGACCGGGGAGCTGTTTTTT. This encodes CSVEVEGATGELFF. The chain uses TRBV29-1 and TRBJ2-2; D is possibly TRBD1 (7 bases). Germline V lookup: CDR1 SQVTM, CDR2 ANQGSEA. This CDR3 spans 14 amino acids. Trimming cost V 3 bases and J 5 bases, with 13 bases left between them.

J is TRBJ1-6 and V is TRBV6-1; 8 bases fit TRBD1. There are 14 residues in the CDR3. Trimming at V came to 6 bases and at J to 10 bases, leaving 8 bases not matched to a gene. Per the germline V gene, CDR1 is MNHNS and CDR2 is SASEGT. CDR3 nucleotides: TGTGCCAGCAGAGCCGGGACAGGATACTCACCCCTCCACTTT. It translates to CASRAGTGYSPLHF.

Only a few counts were recorded for this clonotype. The J gene is TRBJ2-1, the V gene TRBV4-2; D gene uncertain. This CDR3 has 14 amino acids. Trimming shortened V by 8 bases and J by 3 bases, and 14 bases separated the two germline ends. CDR1 and CDR2 from the germline V gene are LGHNA and YNFKEQ. The CDR3 region has the DNA TGTGCCAGCGCAGGTCCCGGGTTCTACAATGAGCAGTTCTTC. It encodes CASAGPGFYNEQFF.

The chain employs TRBV5-6 and TRBJ2-7, with TRBD2 identical over 11 bases. The V gene end was trimmed by 3 bases and the J gene end by 10 bases; junction bases not matched to a gene: 15. Per the germline V gene, CDR1 is SGHDT and CDR2 is YYEEEE. The CDR3 sequence is 16 residues long. DNA for the CDR3: TGTGCCAGCAGCTCCAAGTCCGGGACTAGCGGACCCGGCCAGTACGTC. As protein: CASSSKSGTSGPGQYV.

This chain connects TRBV9 to TRBJ2-5; 13 bases agree with TRBD2. J was trimmed by 5 bases and V by 3 bases; bases with no gene match: 7. Per germline, CDR1 SGDLS and CDR2 YYNGEE. This CDR3 is 16 amino acids long. This CDR3 reads CASSDRLAGGVETQYF. CDR3 coding DNA: TGTGCCAGCAGCGACCGACTAGCGGGGGGAGTGGAGACCCAGTACTTC. Full variable domain (missing parts from reference TRBV9 and TRBJ2-5): DSGVTQTPKHLITATGQRVTLRCSPRSGDLSVYWYQQSLDQGLQFLIQYYNGEERAKGNILERFSAQQFPDLHSELNLSSLELGDSALYFCASSDRLAGGVETQYFGPGTRLLVL.

The chain uses TRBV27 and TRBJ2-3, with unresolved D. The CDR3 totals 13 residues. V gave up 6 bases and J gave up 7 bases, with 14 bases separating them. Germline V lookup: CDR1 MNHEY, CDR2 SMNVEV (reference sequence). The CDR3 reads CASSPPPLHTQYF. The CDR3 DNA reads as TGTGCCAGCAGCCCACCTCCCTTGCATACGCAGTATTTT.

V usage is TRBV5-1 and J usage is TRBJ2-1, with D perhaps matching TRBD2 (5 bases). The CDR3 length is 14 residues. V shed 0 bases and J shed 8 bases, with 12 bases lying between them. Germline loops: CDR1 SGHRS, CDR2 YFSETQ. Here the CDR3 DNA reads TGCGCCAGCAGCTTGGCCGGGGTCTGGGATGAGCAGTTCTTC. As protein: CASSLAGVWDEQFF.

The chain is built from TRBV4-1 and TRBJ2-7; 9 bases agree with TRBD1. After removal of 0 bases from V and 3 bases from J, the junction contained 6 bases not matched to a gene. This CDR3 contains 16 residues. Germline V gene sequence: CDR1 MGHRA, CDR2 YSYEKL. The DNA of the CDR3 is TGCGCCAGCAGCCAAGATGGGACAGGGCCATTCTACGAGCAGTACTTC. Amino acid sequence: CASSQDGTGPFYEQYF.

The chain is built from TRBV12-3 or TRBV12-4 and TRBJ2-1, with D unresolved. V was clipped by 5 bases and J by 3 bases, with 17 bases between them. CDR3 length: 16 residues. The CDR3 coding sequence is TGTGCCAGCAGTCCACTCGATGGCCCGCGCTACAATGAGCAGTTCTTC. Its protein product is CASSPLDGPRYNEQFF.

V is TRBV27 and J is TRBJ2-1; a possible D gene is TRBD1 (6 bases). The CDR3 covers 14 residues. The V end lost 5 bases, the J end lost 6 bases, and 14 bases lay between the germline ends. Germline CDR1 and CDR2: MNHEY and SMNVEV (reference sequence). The CDR3 loop is CASSLWGLSNEQFF. The CDR3 nucleotides are TGTGCCAGCAGTCTCTGGGGGCTGTCCAATGAGCAGTTCTTC.